The 18 T cell receptor beta chains below all came from one sample that was sequenced in a study of cytomegalovirus exposure and HLA in healthy donors. The PCR ran on 60 Vbeta and 13 Jbeta primers. The data were produced by immunoSEQ multiplex PCR, yet TCRdb's version contains in-frame clones alone and is incomplete. Of approximately 60,000 clones detected, 65% to 90% appear once; the ten largest clones hold 4.3%. Sequenced input: PBMCs. These receptors were collected from a man in his thirties or forties in good health and CMV-seronegative.

The sample holds a few counts of this clone. The rearrangement uses TRBV6-5 and TRBJ1-1; possible D gene TRBD1, 6 bases. V dropped 4 bases and J dropped 1 base, with 7 bases sitting between them. This CDR3 is built from 13 residues. From germline, CDR1 is MNHEY and CDR2 SVGAGI. CDR3: CASSLDRNTEAFF. The CDR3 nucleotides are TGTGCCAGCAGTTTGGACAGGAACACTGAAGCTTTCTTT.

This sequence joins TRBV11-2 and TRBJ2-1; 10 bases agree with TRBD2. The CDR3 runs 15 residues. Germline values: CDR1 SGHAT, CDR2 FQNNGV. The V segment lost 5 bases and the J segment 5 bases; nucleotides outside the gene matches: 6. The CDR3 here is CASSPPLAGDNEQFF. CDR3 bases: TGTGCCAGCAGCCCCCCCCTAGCGGGGGACAATGAGCAGTTCTTC.

V and J are TRBV15 and TRBJ1-5, with D maybe TRBD1 (5 bases). Germline V gives CDR1 LNHNV, CDR2 YYDKDF (reference sequence). Trimming took off 0 bases at V and 2 bases at J, with 14 bases between the two ends. CDR3 length equals 17 residues. The CDR3 sequence is CATSRDGSGSRNQPQHF. CDR3 DNA sequence: TGTGCCACCAGCAGAGATGGGTCAGGGTCGCGCAATCAGCCCCAGCATTTT.

This clone has only a few counts. This chain joins TRBV2 and TRBJ2-7; 10 nucleotides align to TRBD1. V lost 5 bases to trimming and J lost 3 bases; unmatched junction nucleotides: 7. The CDR3 contains 15 residues. CDR1 and CDR2 from the germline V gene are SNHLY and FYNNEI. The CDR3 spells CASSSRDRGLYEQYF. In DNA form, the CDR3 reads TGTGCCAGCAGTTCCCGGGACAGGGGCCTCTACGAGCAGTACTTC.

The rearrangement links TRBV30 to TRBJ1-1; possible D gene TRBD1, 5 bases. Trimming took off 6 bases at V and 5 bases at J, with 37 bases between the two ends. This CDR3 is built from 20 residues. Germline CDR1 is GTSNPN and CDR2 is SVGIG (reference sequence). DNA of the CDR3: TGTGCCTGCCTCTCCACGGGGGGACGTTTCGTGGGAAGGAAACAGACTGAAGCTTTCTTT. Translation: CACLSTGGRFVGRKQTEAFF.

The V call is TRBV4-3, the J call TRBJ2-2; possibly TRBD2 for D (7 bases). Trimming removed 1 base at V and 6 bases at J, with 12 bases between. Germline V gives CDR1 LGHNA, CDR2 YSLEER. This CDR3 comprises 15 residues. The CDR3 loop is CASSQGGGAAGELFF. The CDR3 DNA is TGCGCCAGCAGCCAAGGTGGGGGGGCGGCCGGGGAGCTGTTTTTT.

This clone has only one observation. The J gene is TRBJ2-1, the V gene TRBV27, with TRBD1 matching over 7 bases. In germline, CDR1 is MNHEY, CDR2 SMNVEV (reference sequence). V lost 4 bases, J lost 6 bases, and 15 bases stayed unmatched. This CDR3 is built from 17 residues. The chain's CDR3 is CASSSWDRTLSGNEQFF. In nucleotides, the CDR3 is TGTGCCAGCAGTTCCTGGGACAGAACTCTCAGTGGCAATGAGCAGTTCTTC.

This chain connects TRBV19 to TRBJ2-7; 11 bases map to TRBD1. V dropped 5 bases and J dropped 7; count of bases not matched to a gene: 10. There are 15 residues in the CDR3. The germline CDR1 and CDR2 sequences are LNHDA and SQIVND (reference sequence). CDR3 sequence (DNA): TGTGCCAGTAGTGACCCGGGACAGGGGGTAAGGGAGCAGTACTTC. It encodes CASSDPGQGVREQYF.

V usage is TRBV10-2 and J usage is TRBJ2-1; TRBD2 matches at 14 bases. V shed 7 bases and J 5 bases; nucleotides not matched to a gene: 13. In germline, CDR1 is WSHSY, CDR2 SAAADI. The CDR3 covers 18 residues. This CDR3 is CASTRGTSGRTTDNEQFF. The CDR3 nucleotides read TGCGCCAGCACCCGAGGGACTAGCGGGAGAACAACAGACAATGAGCAGTTCTTC.

The gene calls are TRBV2 and TRBJ2-7; 8 bases line up with TRBD1. CDR1 is SNHLY, CDR2 FYNNEI, per germline. J lost 1 base, V lost 6 bases, and 14 bases had no gene match. The CDR3 extends over 17 amino acids. CDR3 sequence: CASRGQSGTGSSYEQYF. As DNA, the CDR3 is TGTGCCAGCAGAGGACAATCCGGGACAGGCTCTTCCTACGAGCAGTACTTC.

The rearrangement links TRBV5-5 to TRBJ1-1, with D possibly TRBD1 on 5 matching bases. From germline, CDR1 is SGHKS and CDR2 YYEKEE (reference sequence). The CDR3 is 14 residues long. With 4 bases removed from V and 5 bases from J, the gap between germline ends came to 15 bases. As DNA, the CDR3 is TGTGCCAGCAGCGGGCAGGGAATACAAACTGAAGCTTTCTTT. As protein: CASSGQGIQTEAFF.

The rearrangement links TRBV7-2 to TRBJ2-5, with D perhaps TRBD2 (5 bases). The V gene lost 0 bases and the J gene lost 5 bases, with 13 bases spanning the gap. The CDR3 loop spans 15 amino acids. Germline V gene lookup returns CDR1 SGHTA and CDR2 FQGNSA. The DNA for the CDR3 is TGTGCCAGCAGCTTAGCTGTTGGCGGGCGGGAGACCCAGTACTTC. It codes for CASSLAVGGRETQYF.

This rearrangement joins TRBV7-9 to TRBJ1-2; D ambiguous. From germline, CDR1 is SEHNR and CDR2 FQNEAQ (reference sequence). The CDR3 extends over 13 amino acids. Trimming stripped 8 bases from V and 3 bases from J, with 13 bases between. CDR3 DNA sequence: TGTGCCAGCGAACGGAGTCCTTACTATGGCTACACCTTC. Translating it yields CASERSPYYGYTF. Full variable domain (missing parts from reference TRBV7-9 and TRBJ1-2): DTGVSQNPRHKITKRGQNVTFRCDPISEHNRLYWYRQTLGQGPEFLTYFQNEAQLEKSRLLSDRFSAERPKGSFSTLEIQRTEQGDSAMYLCASERSPYYGYTFGSGTRLTVV.

For the CDR3, the DNA is TGTGCCAGTAGCACCGGGACAGGGAATTCACCCCTCCACTTT. Translation: CASSTGTGNSPLHF. The chain carries TRBV19 and TRBJ1-6, with 9 bases that match TRBD1. Germline V gene sequence: CDR1 LNHDA, CDR2 SQIVND (reference sequence). Trimming cost V 6 bases and J 7 bases; bases outside gene matches: 4. This CDR3 has 14 amino acids. Drawing the rest from reference TRBV19 and TRBJ1-6, the complete variable domain is DGGITQSPKYLFRKEGQNVTLSCEQNLNHDAMYWYRQDPGQGLRLIYYSQIVNDFQKGDIAEGYSVSREKKESFPLTVTSAQKNPTAFYLCASSTGTGNSPLHFGNGTRLTVT.

The chain is built from TRBV9 and TRBJ2-1; TRBD2 matches 10 bases. Trimming cost V 4 bases and J 4 bases; bases outside gene matches: 5. This CDR3 has 15 residues. Germline V gene sequence: CDR1 SGDLS, CDR2 YYNGEE. CDR3 sequence: CASSTSSGGYNEQFF. In DNA form, the CDR3 reads TGTGCCAGCAGCACCTCTAGCGGGGGTTACAATGAGCAGTTCTTC.

The gene calls are TRBV15 and TRBJ2-2; no clear D gene. The CDR3 spans 14 residues. Trimming pared 1 base from V and 2 bases from J, leaving 5 bases between. Germline values: CDR1 LNHNV, CDR2 YYDKDF (reference sequence). CDR3 protein: CATSRGSNTGELFF. CDR3 DNA: TGTGCCACCAGCAGAGGCAGTAACACCGGGGAGCTGTTTTTT.

The chain joins TRBV7-9 to TRBJ2-5; 8 bases are a match to TRBD1. The end of the DNA aligns better with TRBJ2-7, so the J call may be wrong. The CDR3 totals 15 residues. Germline V gene data show CDR1 as SEHNR and CDR2 as FQNEAQ (reference sequence). CDR3 sequence reads: CASSPRGQGGYEQYF. The CDR3 bases are TGTGCCAGCAGCCCCCGCGGACAGGGTGGATACGAGCAGTACTTC.

The chain employs TRBV19 and TRBJ1-2; D possibly corresponds to TRBD1 (5 bases). The CDR3 consists of 13 residues. CDR1 and CDR2 (germline): LNHDA, SQIVND (reference sequence). Trimming cost V 3 bases and J 7 bases, with 12 bases left between them. CDR3 DNA: TGTGCCAGTAGTATGCAGGGCCGAGTTGGCTACACCTTC. Protein sequence: CASSMQGRVGYTF.